These T cell receptor beta chains were read from a single sample in a study of blood T cell repertoires in COVID-19. The assay was immunoSEQ multiplex PCR, and TCRdb's table has in-frame clones only and misses some. The table shows roughly 320,000 clones, with around 87% occurring only once. The specimen sequenced was peripheral blood. All receptors derive from a man aged 65-85 years with acute or convalescent COVID-19. Both conserved end residues are part of each CDR3. A D gene is named only where the DNA matches it firmly. Size tells how often a clone was seen (once, few, many) or the class of an expanded clone, and some rows leave it out.

V gene,CDR3 length,J gene,D gene,clone size,CDR3 DNA,CDR3 protein
TRBV19,15,TRBJ1-6,TRBD1,.,TGTGCCAGTAGTATTCTTCAGGGGGATAATTCACCCCTCCACTTT,CASSILQGDNSPLHF
TRBV30,14,TRBJ2-3,.,.,TGTGCCTGGAGGAGGCAGGGGGGAACAGATACGCAGTATTTT,CAWRRQGGTDTQYF
TRBV18,16,TRBJ2-7,TRBD2,.,TGTGCCAGCTCACCCAAGCGGGGGGGCAGTCGTGGCGAGCAGTACTTC,CASSPKRGGSRGEQYF
TRBV6-2/TRBV6-3,15,TRBJ2-7,TRBD1,.,TGTGCCAGCAGTTCCCGGGACAGGGGGAACTACGAGCAGTACTTC,CASSSRDRGNYEQYF
TRBV5-1,15,TRBJ1-4,TRBD1,.,TGCGCCAGCAGCTTCGGACAGGGACGGAGTGAAAAACTGTTTTTT,CASSFGQGRSEKLFF
TRBV4-3,16,TRBJ2-7,.,.,TGCGCCAGCAGCCAAGCTCCGAGTGTCGACTCCTACGAGCAGTACTTC,CASSQAPSVDSYEQYF
TRBV18,14,TRBJ1-4,TRBD1,once,TGTGCCAGCTCACCCGGACAGGGATACGAAAAACTGTTTTTT,CASSPGQGYEKLFF
TRBV1,19,TRBJ2-5,.,.,TGCACCAGCAGCCCAACTCTAGCGGGAGCCATCGGGGGTTGTGAGACCCAGTACTTC,CTSSPTLAGAIGGCETQYF
TRBV12-3/TRBV12-4,13,TRBJ1-5,.,.,TGTGCCAGCAGTCGTCTTAGCAATCAGCCCCAGCATTTT,CASSRLSNQPQHF
TRBV2,14,TRBJ1-4,.,once,TGTGCCAGCAGTGTAGGGGCTAGAGGTGAAAAACTGTTTTTT,CASSVGARGEKLFF
TRBV6-5,14,TRBJ1-3,.,.,TGTGCCAGCAAGGCAGGGACACTAGGAAACACCATATATTTT,CASKAGTLGNTIYF
TRBV7-2,19,TRBJ2-3,TRBD2,.,TGTGCCAGCAGCTTAGAATCCCCCTCTAGCGGGGCCCTCACAGATACGCAGTATTTT,CASSLESPSSGALTDTQYF
TRBV29-1,13,TRBJ2-7,.,.,TGCAGCGTCGGACATGGACTAACCTACGAGCAGTACTTC,CSVGHGLTYEQYF
TRBV2,14,TRBJ1-6,.,many,TGTGCCAGCAGTGATGCAGGTCCGAATTCACCCCTCCACTTT,CASSDAGPNSPLHF
TRBV7-9,13,TRBJ1-5,.,.,TGTGCCAGCACCCCTGGACAGAATCAGCCCCAGCATTTT,CASTPGQNQPQHF
TRBV18,16,TRBJ2-2,.,.,TGTGCCAGCTCATCACAGCTGGGGCCCGGAACCGGGGAGCTGTTTTTT,CASSSQLGPGTGELFF
TRBV3-1/TRBV3-2,15,TRBJ1-3,TRBD1,.,TGTGCCAGCAGCCCAACCCACAGGGGAGGAAACACCATATATTTT,CASSPTHRGGNTIYF
TRBV14,14,TRBJ2-1,.,.,TGTGCCAGCAGCCAAGATGTGTCGGGAAATGAGCAGTTCTTC,CASSQDVSGNEQFF
TRBV5-4,16,TRBJ2-3,TRBD2,.,TGTGCCAGCAACAGAGGACTAGCGGGGGAGAGGGCGGCGCAGTATTTT,CASNRGLAGERAAQYF
TRBV3-1/TRBV3-2,15,TRBJ1-2,.,.,TGTGCCAGCAGCCAAGATCCAGGAGGTGGATATGGCTACACCTTC,CASSQDPGGGYGYTF
TRBV5-6,14,TRBJ1-2,TRBD1,.,TGTGCCAGCAGCTTAGACAGGGGTAGAGATGGCTACACCTTC,CASSLDRGRDGYTF
TRBV9,19,TRBJ2-2,.,.,TGTGCCAGCAGCGTACACCCAGTCTGGTCGGGATCGAACACCGGGGAGCTGTTTTTT,CASSVHPVWSGSNTGELFF
TRBV28,15,TRBJ2-4,.,.,TGTGCCAGCAGTTATACAGGGATCGCCAAAAACATTCAGTACTTC,CASSYTGIAKNIQYF
TRBV5-1,14,TRBJ1-2,.,.,TGCGCCAGCAGCTCACCGGGAGAAACTTATGGCTACACCTTC,CASSSPGETYGYTF